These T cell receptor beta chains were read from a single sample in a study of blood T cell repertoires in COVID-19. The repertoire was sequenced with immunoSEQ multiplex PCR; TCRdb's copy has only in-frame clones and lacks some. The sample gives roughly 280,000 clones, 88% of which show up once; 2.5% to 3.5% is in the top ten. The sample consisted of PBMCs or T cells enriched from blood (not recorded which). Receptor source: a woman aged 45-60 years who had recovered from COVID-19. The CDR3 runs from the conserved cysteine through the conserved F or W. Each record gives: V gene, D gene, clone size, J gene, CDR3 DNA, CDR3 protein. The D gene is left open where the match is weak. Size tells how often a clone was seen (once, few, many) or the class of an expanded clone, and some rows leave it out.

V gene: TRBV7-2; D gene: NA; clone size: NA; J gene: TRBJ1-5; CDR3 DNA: TGTGCCAGCAGCTTATACGTAGACAGTTTGAGGTTTCAGCCCCAGCATTTT; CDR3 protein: CASSLYVDSLRFQPQHF
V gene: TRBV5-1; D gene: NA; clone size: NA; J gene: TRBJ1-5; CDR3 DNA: TGCGCCAGCAGCTTGGAAGCAGCGGGCAATCAGCCCCAGCATTTT; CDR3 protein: CASSLEAAGNQPQHF
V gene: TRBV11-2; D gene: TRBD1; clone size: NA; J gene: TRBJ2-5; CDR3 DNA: TGTGCCAGCAGCTTAGAGACAGGGCGCAGGGATCAAGAGACCCAGTACTTC; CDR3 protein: CASSLETGRRDQETQYF
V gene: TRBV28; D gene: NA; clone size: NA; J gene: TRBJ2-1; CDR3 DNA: TGTGCCAGCAGTGTGGGGGCGCAGGGTGAGCAGTTCTTC; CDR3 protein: CASSVGAQGEQFF
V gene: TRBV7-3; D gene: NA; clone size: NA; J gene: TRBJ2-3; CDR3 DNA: TGTGCCAGCAGCCCGGGTTCTTACCCTACGCAGTATTTT; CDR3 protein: CASSPGSYPTQYF
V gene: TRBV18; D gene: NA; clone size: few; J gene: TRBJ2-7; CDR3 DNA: TGTGCCAGCCACGCGGCAGGGGTCACCGAGCAGTACTTC; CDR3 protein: CASHAAGVTEQYF
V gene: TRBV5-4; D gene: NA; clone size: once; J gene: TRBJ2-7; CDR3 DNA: TGTGCCAGCAGCCTCAAGACCCAGAGGAACGAGCAGTACTTC; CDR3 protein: CASSLKTQRNEQYF
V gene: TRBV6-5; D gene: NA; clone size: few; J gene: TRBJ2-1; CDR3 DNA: TGTGCCAGCAGTTCAGACAGTTACAATGAGCAGTTCTTC; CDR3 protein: CASSSDSYNEQFF
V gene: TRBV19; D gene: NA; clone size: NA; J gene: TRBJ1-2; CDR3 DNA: TGTGCCAGTAGTAAAGAAGGACAGAACTTATATGGCTACACCTTC; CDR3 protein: CASSKEGQNLYGYTF
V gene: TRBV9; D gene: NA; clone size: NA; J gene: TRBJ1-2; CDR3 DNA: TGTGCCAGCAGCGTAGGGGCCCAGGCTAACTATGGCTACACCTTC; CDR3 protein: CASSVGAQANYGYTF
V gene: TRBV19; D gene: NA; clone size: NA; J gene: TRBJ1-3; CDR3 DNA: TGTGCCAGTAGCTCGGAGACGGCGCGAGGGAGCTCTGGAAACACCATATATTTT; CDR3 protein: CASSSETARGSSGNTIYF
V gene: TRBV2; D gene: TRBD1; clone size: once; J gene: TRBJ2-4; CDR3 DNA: TGTGCCAGCAGTGACATACGGGGACAGAAAAACATTCAGTACTTC; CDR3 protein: CASSDIRGQKNIQYF
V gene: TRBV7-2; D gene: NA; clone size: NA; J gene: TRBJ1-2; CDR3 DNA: TGTGCCATCGAGGGGACATACTTGCGTGGCTACACCTTC; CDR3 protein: CAIEGTYLRGYTF
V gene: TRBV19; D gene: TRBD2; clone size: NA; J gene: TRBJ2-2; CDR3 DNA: TGTGCCAGTTGTTCTGGTACTAGCGTGAAAACCGGGGAGCTGTTTTTT; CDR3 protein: CASCSGTSVKTGELFF
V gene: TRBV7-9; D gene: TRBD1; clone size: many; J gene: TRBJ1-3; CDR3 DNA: TGTGCCAGCAGCTTGGGACAGGGGTCTGGAAACACCATATATTTT; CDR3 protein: CASSLGQGSGNTIYF
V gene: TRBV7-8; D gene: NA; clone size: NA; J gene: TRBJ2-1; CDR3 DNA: TGTGCCAGCAGCTCAGCGGTCGGAGGGTTCAGAAATGAGCAGTTCTTC; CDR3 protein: CASSSAVGGFRNEQFF
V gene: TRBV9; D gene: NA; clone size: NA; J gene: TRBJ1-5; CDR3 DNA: TGTGCCAGCAGCGTTCTACCGGGGGGCGGTCAGCCCCAGCATTTT; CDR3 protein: CASSVLPGGGQPQHF
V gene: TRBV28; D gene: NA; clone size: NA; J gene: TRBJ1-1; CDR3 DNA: TGTGCCAGCAGTTTTCAGGGGTGGACTGAAGCTTTCTTT; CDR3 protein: CASSFQGWTEAFF
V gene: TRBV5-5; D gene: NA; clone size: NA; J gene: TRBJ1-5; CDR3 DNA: TGTGCCAGCAGCGGATCACCGGGACTGTACAATCAGCCCCAGCATTTT; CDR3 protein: CASSGSPGLYNQPQHF
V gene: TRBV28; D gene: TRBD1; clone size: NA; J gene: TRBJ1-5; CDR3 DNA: TGTGCCAGCAGCCACTCTAGGGGGCAGGGTGATCAGCCCCAGCATTTT; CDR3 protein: CASSHSRGQGDQPQHF
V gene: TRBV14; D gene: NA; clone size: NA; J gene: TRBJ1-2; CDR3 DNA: TGTGCCAGCAGCCAACAGGGGAACTATGGCTACACCTTC; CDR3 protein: CASSQQGNYGYTF
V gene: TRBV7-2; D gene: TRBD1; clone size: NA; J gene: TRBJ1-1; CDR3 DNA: TGTGCCAGCAGCTCTCTCAGGGGGCGATCCGCTGAAGCTTTCTTT; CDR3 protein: CASSSLRGRSAEAFF
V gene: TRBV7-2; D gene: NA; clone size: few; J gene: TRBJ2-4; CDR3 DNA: TGTGCCAGCAGCTCGTCCCGGGACATCTCCAAAAACATTCAGTACTTC; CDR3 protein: CASSSSRDISKNIQYF
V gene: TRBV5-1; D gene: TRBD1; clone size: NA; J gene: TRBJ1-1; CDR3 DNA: TGCGCCAGCAGCTTGGGGACAGGGGAAACTGAAGCTTTCTTT; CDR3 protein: CASSLGTGETEAFF
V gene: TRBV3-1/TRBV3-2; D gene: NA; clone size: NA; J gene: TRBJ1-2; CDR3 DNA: TGTGCCAGCAGCCAGGCACGAGGCTACACCTTC; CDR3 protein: CASSQARGYTF
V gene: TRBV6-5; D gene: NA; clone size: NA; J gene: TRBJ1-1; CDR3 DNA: TGTGCCAGCACAACAGGTAGAAGGAACACTGAAGCTTTCTTT; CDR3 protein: CASTTGRRNTEAFF
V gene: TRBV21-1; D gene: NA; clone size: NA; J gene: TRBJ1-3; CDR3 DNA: TGTGCCAGCAGCAAAGGCCCAACTTCTGGAAACACCATATATTTT; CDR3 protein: CASSKGPTSGNTIYF
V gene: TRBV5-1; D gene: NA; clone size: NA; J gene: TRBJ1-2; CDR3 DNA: TGCGCCAGCAGCTTGGGGCAGGACTATGGCTACACCTTC; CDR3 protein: CASSLGQDYGYTF
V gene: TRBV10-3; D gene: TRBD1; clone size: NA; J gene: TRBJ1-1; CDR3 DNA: TGTGCCATCAGATCGGACAGGGCGAACACTGAAGCTTTCTTT; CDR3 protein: CAIRSDRANTEAFF
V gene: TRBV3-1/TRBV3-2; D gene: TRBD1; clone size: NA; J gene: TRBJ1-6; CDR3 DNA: TGTGCCAGCAGCCGGGGGACAGAGAATTTACCCCTCCACTTT; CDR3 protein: CASSRGTENLPLHF
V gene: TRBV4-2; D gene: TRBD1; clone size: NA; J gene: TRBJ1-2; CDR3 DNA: TGTGCCAGCAGCCAAGGACAGGGGGCGGACTATGGCTACACCTTC; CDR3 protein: CASSQGQGADYGYTF
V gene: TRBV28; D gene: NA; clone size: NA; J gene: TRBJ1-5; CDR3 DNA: TGTGCCAGCAGAGGGGCGTTCGGGAGCAATCAGCCCCAGCATTTT; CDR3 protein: CASRGAFGSNQPQHF
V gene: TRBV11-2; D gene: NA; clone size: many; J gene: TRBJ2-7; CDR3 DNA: TGTGCCAGCAGCTTAAAAATACTCCCACAGGGATCCTACGAGCAGTACTTC; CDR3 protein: CASSLKILPQGSYEQYF
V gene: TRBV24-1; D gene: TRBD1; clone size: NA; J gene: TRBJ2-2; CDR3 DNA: TGTGCCACCCGGGACAGCTTCAACACCGGGGAGCTGTTTTTT; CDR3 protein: CATRDSFNTGELFF
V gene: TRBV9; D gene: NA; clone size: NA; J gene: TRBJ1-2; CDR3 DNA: TGTGCCAGCAGCGTAGGACAGGTAACCGGTGGCTACACCTTC; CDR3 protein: CASSVGQVTGGYTF
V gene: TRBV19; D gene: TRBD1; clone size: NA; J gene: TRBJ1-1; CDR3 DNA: TGTGCCAGTAGTAATAAGGGGGCGGAAGCTTTCTTT; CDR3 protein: CASSNKGAEAFF
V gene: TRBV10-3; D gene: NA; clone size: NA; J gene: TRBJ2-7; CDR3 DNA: TGTGCCACGAACTACCGAGACCAGGGGTCCGAGCAGTACTTC; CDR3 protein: CATNYRDQGSEQYF
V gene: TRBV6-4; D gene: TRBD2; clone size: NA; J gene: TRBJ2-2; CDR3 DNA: TGTGCCAGCAGTCCCACATTAGCGGGAGGCCCCGGGGAGCTGTTTTTT; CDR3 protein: CASSPTLAGGPGELFF
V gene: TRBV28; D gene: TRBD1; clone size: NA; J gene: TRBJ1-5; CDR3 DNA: TGTGCCATCCGGGACAGGGATTATCAGCCCCAGCATTTT; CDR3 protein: CAIRDRDYQPQHF
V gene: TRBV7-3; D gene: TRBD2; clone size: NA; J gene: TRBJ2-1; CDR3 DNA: TGTGCCAGCAGCTTAACCGGGACTATACAATATGAGCAGTTCTTC; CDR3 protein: CASSLTGTIQYEQFF
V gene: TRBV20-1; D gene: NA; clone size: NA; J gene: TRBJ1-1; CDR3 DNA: TGCGGAGTCATGGACACTGAAGCTTTCTTT; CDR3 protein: CGVMDTEAFF
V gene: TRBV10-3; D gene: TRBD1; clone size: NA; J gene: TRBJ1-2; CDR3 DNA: TGTGCCATCAGTGGACCAGGGGGAAAGGACTATGGCTACACCTTC; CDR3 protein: CAISGPGGKDYGYTF
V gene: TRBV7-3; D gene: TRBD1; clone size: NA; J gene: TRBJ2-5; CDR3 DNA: TGTGCCAGCAGCTCGACAGGGGGACCAGAGACCCAGTACTTC; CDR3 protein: CASSSTGGPETQYF
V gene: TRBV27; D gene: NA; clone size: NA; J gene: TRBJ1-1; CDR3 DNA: TGTGCCAGCAGTTTATCGGGGCAGGGCTCTGAAGCTTTCTTT; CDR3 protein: CASSLSGQGSEAFF
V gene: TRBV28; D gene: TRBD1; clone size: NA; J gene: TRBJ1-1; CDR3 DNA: TGTGCCAGCAGTCCCTGGACAGGGTCGATGAACACTGAAGCTTTCTTT; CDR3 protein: CASSPWTGSMNTEAFF
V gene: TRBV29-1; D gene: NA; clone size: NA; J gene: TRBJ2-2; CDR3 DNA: TGCAGCGTAATACAGGAGAACACCGGGGAGCTGTTTTTT; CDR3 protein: CSVIQENTGELFF
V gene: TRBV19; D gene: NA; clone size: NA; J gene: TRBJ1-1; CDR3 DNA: TGTGCCAGTAGTATCGGCGGAATGAACACTGAAGCTTTCTTT; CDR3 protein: CASSIGGMNTEAFF
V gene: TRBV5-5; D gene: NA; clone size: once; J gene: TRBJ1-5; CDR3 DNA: TGTGCCAGCAGCTTGGGGGTACGACGGGGCAATCAGCCCCAGCATTTT; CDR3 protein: CASSLGVRRGNQPQHF
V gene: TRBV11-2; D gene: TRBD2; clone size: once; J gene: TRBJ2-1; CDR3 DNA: TGTGCCAGCAGCCGGGGACTAGCGGGAAGTCGTGAGCAGTTCTTC; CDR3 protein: CASSRGLAGSREQFF
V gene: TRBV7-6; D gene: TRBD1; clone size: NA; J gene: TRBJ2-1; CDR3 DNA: TGTGCCAGCAGCGGACAGGGGTCGGGAACCTACAATGAGCAGTTCTTC; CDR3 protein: CASSGQGSGTYNEQFF